Listed here are 2 T cell receptor beta chains from one sample, sequenced in a study of T-cell reconstitution after alpha-beta-depleted transplantation in children (dated by TCRdb to about 2016). The protocol used for the library was PCR. These reads were obtained on an Illumina HiSeq 2500. To normalize quantification of the TCRbeta repertoire, the TCR libraries were built with molecular barcoding that relied on unique molecular identifiers. Clones were called with MiXCR by TCRdb after fastp trimmed the public reads at Q25, and only in-frame beta chains were retained. Rows are combined by CDR3 protein, so each entry shows the most common genes and DNA. For this sample there are some 400,000 distinct CDR3 sequences; roughly 20% appear just once. The ten largest clones take up 3.8% of the sample. Source: PBMCs from the stem cell graft donor, taken from the stem cell graft. These receptors were obtained from a human donor who donated a stem cell graft to a child with acute myeloid leukemia.

This clonotype was counted many times. V usage is TRBV20-1 and J usage is TRBJ2-1; TRBD2 matches 12 bases. The trim removed 3 bases at V and 2 bases at J, leaving 8 bases unmatched. This CDR3 has 17 amino acids. Germline values: CDR1 DFQATT, CDR2 SNEGSKA (reference sequence). Here the CDR3 reads CSASSASGRAAYNEQFF. The CDR3 DNA is TGCAGTGCTAGTTCGGCTAGCGGGAGGGCCGCCTACAATGAGCAGTTCTTC.

This clonotype has a handful of counts. The CDR3 coding sequence is TGCGCCAGCAGCTTGTACCGGGCAGGAGAATTCCCCCTCCACTTT. Residues: CASSLYRAGEFPLHF. The chain carries TRBV5-1 and TRBJ1-6; no firm D call. Trimming removed 1 base from V and 13 bases from J, with 18 bases in between. CDR3 length equals 15 residues. From germline, CDR1 is SGHRS and CDR2 YFSETQ. The full variable domain, its missing parts supplied by reference TRBV5-1 and TRBJ1-6, is KAGVTQTPRYLIKTRGQQVTLSCSPISGHRSVSWYQQTPGQGLQFLFEYFSETQRNKGNFPGRFSGRQFSNSRSEMNVSTLELGDSALYLCASSLYRAGEFPLHFGNGTRLTVT.